The TCR beta chain under discussion was sequenced for a study of T cell repertoires in cytomegalovirus infection. The overall study: Signatures in public TCR beta sequences pointed to both CMV infection and matching HLA type. Whole-study results and caveats: CMV-specific HLA-C-restricted TCR beta clonotypes dominated the ex vivo response. Using cumulative public TCR beta family frequency, the authors identified those who carried CMV together with the relevant HLA.

Each CDR3 protein is one row after TCRdb ran MiXCR on the reads. The table includes over 100,000 distinct CDR3 sequences, 25% to 35% detected once. The germline V gene encodes CDR1 KGHDR and CDR2 SFDVKD. This CDR3 is 17 amino acids long. Turning to this clonotype: Its antigen is currently unknown. An end of the junction does not agree with germline; a read error may underlie this.

The sequencing here drew on CD8+ T cells from cultured PBMCs, taken from culture after CMV antigen stimulation. This clonotype originated in a human donor in good health (CMV status not recorded). Some clones in this sample may be carry-over from other donors' samples. The chain joins TRBV24-1 to TRBJ1-1; possible D gene TRBD1, 6 bases. This chain's CDR3 is CATSDFLGGAGNTEAFF. CDR3 DNA sequence: TGTGCTACCAGTGATTTTTTAGGGGGGGCGGGGAACACTGAAGCTTTCTTT.